This entry lists 12 T cell receptor beta chains sequenced from one sample in a study of a mutant IDH1 vaccine in newly diagnosed glioma. Here immunoSEQ multiplex PCR was the method, and the copy in TCRdb shows in-frame clones only, minus some. The sample includes 40,000 to 60,000 clones, around four fifths of them seen just once. Their recognized antigens are unknown. Time point denoted: week 5, during vaccination. A single vaccine dose contained 300 ug of mutant IDH1 20-mer peptide, and topical imiquimod was used with it. Sequenced material: PBMCs, taken from a glioma patient whose treatment included an IDH1 peptide vaccine. These receptor sequences come from a woman aged 40-49 years with glioma.

The chain employs TRBV9 and TRBJ1-2, with 7 bases lining up with TRBD1. Germline V gene sequence: CDR1 SGDLS, CDR2 YYNGEE. This CDR3 is 12 amino acids long. V trimming: 3 bases; J trimming: 8 bases; junction bases outside the gene matches: 4. CDR3 sequence (DNA): TGTGCCAGCAGCGCCCTAGGGGGCGGCTACACCTTC. Translated, it gives CASSALGGGYTF.

The chain recombines TRBV5-6 with TRBJ1-2; D gene uncertain. Germline V lookup: CDR1 SGHDT, CDR2 YYEEEE. The CDR3 is 14 residues long. The V gene lost 1 base and the J gene lost 2 bases, with 9 bases spanning the gap. CDR3 coding DNA: TGTGCCAGCAGCTTGATCAACCAAAACTATGGCTACACCTTC. This encodes CASSLINQNYGYTF.

J is TRBJ2-7 and V is TRBV6-5; TRBD1 aligns across 7 bases. The junction had 13 bases not matched to a gene; V was cut back by 6 bases and J by 5 bases. The CDR3 runs to 15 residues. Germline V gene data show CDR1 as MNHEY and CDR2 as SVGAGI. CDR3 sequence reads: CASRTDRAFKNEQYF. CDR3 in DNA: TGTGCCAGCAGGACCGACAGGGCATTTAAGAACGAGCAGTACTTC.

There are a few counts of this clone. The CDR3 spells CANATGAYGYTF. The CDR3 nucleotides are TGCGCCAACGCGACAGGGGCCTATGGCTACACCTTC. The chain links TRBV10-1 to TRBJ1-2; 8 bases line up with TRBD1. V lost 10 bases and J lost 4; bases outside the gene matches: 5. The CDR3 totals 12 residues. Germline CDR1 reads WNHNN; CDR2 reads SYGVQD (reference sequence).

This sequence joins TRBV5-4 and TRBJ2-7, with 9 bases fitting TRBD2. The germline V gene has CDR1 SGHNT and CDR2 YYREEE (reference sequence). The CDR3 is 14 residues long. J gave up 2 bases and V 4 bases, and 4 bases lay outside the gene matches. CDR3 nucleotides: TGTGCCAGCAGCCTGAGCGGGGGGCCCTACGAGCAGTACTTC. Translation gives CASSLSGGPYEQYF.

The rearrangement uses TRBV27 and TRBJ2-7; D could derive from TRBD1 or TRBD2 (6 bases each). Per germline, CDR1 MNHEY and CDR2 SMNVEV (reference sequence). The CDR3 spans 16 residues. Trimming removed 2 bases from V and 7 bases from J, with 21 bases in between. The CDR3 spells CASSLGNTGALYEQYF. In nucleotides, the CDR3 is TGTGCCAGCAGTTTAGGGAACACGGGGGCACTATATGAGCAGTACTTC.

The rearrangement uses TRBV27 and TRBJ2-7; the D gene is possibly TRBD2 (5 bases). V shed 7 bases and J shed 3 bases, with 13 bases lying between them. CDR3 size: 13 residues. Germline V gives CDR1 MNHEY, CDR2 SMNVEV (reference sequence). The CDR3: CASTYSDFYEQYF. CDR3 sequence (DNA): TGTGCCAGCACCTATTCGGACTTCTACGAGCAGTACTTC.

This chain joins TRBV29-1 and TRBJ2-1; D is undetermined. This CDR3 region has 14 residues. Trimming stripped 4 bases from V and 0 bases from J, with 10 bases between. Germline loops: CDR1 SQVTM, CDR2 ANQGSEA. CDR3 in DNA: TGCAGCGTTGGGGCAGGCGCCTCCTACAATGAGCAGTTCTTC. Encoded protein: CSVGAGASYNEQFF.

The chain recombines TRBV6-6 with TRBJ1-3; D is undetermined. This CDR3 is 16 amino acids long. Germline CDR1 and CDR2: MNHNY and SVGAGI (reference sequence). V lost 5 bases, J lost 1 base, and 15 bases lay in between. Here the CDR3 reads CASSALREGSGNTIYF. As DNA, the CDR3 is TGTGCCAGCAGTGCCCTCCGGGAGGGATCTGGAAACACCATATATTTT.

The chain is built from TRBV5-6 and TRBJ1-2, with D maybe TRBD1 (6 bases). Germline CDR1 is SGHDT and CDR2 is YYEEEE. V lost 0 bases to trimming and J lost 5 bases, with 11 bases between them. The CDR3 spans 14 residues. The CDR3 DNA follows: TGTGCCAGCAGCTTGGAGGGGGGTTGGTATGGCTACACCTTC. Its translation: CASSLEGGWYGYTF.

This chain links TRBV7-9 with TRBJ2-5; 8 nucleotides line up with TRBD2. V was pared by 5 bases and J by 5 bases, with 13 bases of the junction left unmatched. The germline gives CDR1 SEHNR, CDR2 FQNEAQ (reference sequence). This CDR3 is 16 amino acids long. CDR3 loop: CASSLRSGGRRETQYF. In DNA, the CDR3 is TGTGCCAGCAGCCTAAGGAGCGGGGGCCGTAGGGAGACCCAGTACTTC.

The rearrangement joins TRBV10-2 to TRBJ1-6; D may be TRBD1 (6 bases). V dropped 0 bases and J dropped 6 bases, with 15 bases sitting between them. Germline V lookup: CDR1 WSHSY, CDR2 SAAADI. The CDR3 sequence is 17 residues long. This CDR3 is CASSESTQGHRNSPLHF. For the CDR3, the DNA is TGCGCCAGCAGTGAGTCGACTCAGGGGCACCGTAATTCACCCCTCCACTTT.